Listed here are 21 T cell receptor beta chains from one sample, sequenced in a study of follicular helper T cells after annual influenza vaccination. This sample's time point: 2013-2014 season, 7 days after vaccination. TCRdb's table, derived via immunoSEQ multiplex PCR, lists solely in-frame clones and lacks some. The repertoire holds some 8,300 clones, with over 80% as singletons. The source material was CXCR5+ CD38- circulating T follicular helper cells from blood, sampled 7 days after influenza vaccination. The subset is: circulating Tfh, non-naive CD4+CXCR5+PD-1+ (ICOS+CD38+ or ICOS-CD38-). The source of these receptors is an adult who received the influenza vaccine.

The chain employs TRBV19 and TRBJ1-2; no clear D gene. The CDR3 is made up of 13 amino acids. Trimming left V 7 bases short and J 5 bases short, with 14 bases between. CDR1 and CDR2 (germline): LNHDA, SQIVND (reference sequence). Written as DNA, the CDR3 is TGTGCCAGTACCGCCGGGCAGCAGTATGGCTACACCTTC. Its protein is CASTAGQQYGYTF. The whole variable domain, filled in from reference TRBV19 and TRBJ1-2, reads DGGITQSPKYLFRKEGQNVTLSCEQNLNHDAMYWYRQDPGQGLRLIYYSQIVNDFQKGDIAEGYSVSREKKESFPLTVTSAQKNPTAFYLCASTAGQQYGYTFGSGTRLTVV.

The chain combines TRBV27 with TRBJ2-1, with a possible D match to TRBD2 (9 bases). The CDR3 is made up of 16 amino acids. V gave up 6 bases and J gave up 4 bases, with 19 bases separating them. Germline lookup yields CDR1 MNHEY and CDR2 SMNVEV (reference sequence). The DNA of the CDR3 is TGTGCCAGCAGCTCAGGGGGCGGGAGGGGGTACAATGAGCAGTTCTTC. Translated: CASSSGGGRGYNEQFF.

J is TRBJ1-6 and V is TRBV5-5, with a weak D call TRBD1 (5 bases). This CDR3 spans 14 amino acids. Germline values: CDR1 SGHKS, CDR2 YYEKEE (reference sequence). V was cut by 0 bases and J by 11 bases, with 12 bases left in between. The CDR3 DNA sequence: TGTGCCAGCAGCTTGGGGCAGGGTTCGACACCCCTCCACTTT. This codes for CASSLGQGSTPLHF.

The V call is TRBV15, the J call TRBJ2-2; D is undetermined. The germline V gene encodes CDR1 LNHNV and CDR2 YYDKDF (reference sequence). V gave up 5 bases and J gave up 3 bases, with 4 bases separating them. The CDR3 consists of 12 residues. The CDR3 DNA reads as TGTGCCACCAGCCAGTACACCGGGGAGCTGTTTTTT. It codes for CATSQYTGELFF.

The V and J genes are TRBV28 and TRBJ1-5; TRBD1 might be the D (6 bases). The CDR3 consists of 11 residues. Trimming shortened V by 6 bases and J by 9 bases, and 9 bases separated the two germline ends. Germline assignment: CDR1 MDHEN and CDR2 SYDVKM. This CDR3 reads CASSQGRPQHF. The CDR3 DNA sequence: TGTGCCAGCAGCCAGGGGAGGCCCCAGCATTTT.

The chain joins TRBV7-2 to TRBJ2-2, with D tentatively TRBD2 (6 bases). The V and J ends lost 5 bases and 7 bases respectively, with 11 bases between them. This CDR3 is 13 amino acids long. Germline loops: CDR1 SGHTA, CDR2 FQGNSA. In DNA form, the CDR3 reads TGTGCCAGCAGCCCTAGCGTCGGCGGGGAGCTGTTTTTT. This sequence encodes CASSPSVGGELFF.

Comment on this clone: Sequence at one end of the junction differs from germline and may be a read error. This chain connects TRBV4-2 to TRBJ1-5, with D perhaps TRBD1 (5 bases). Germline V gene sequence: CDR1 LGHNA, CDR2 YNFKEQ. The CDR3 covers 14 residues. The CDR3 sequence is CASRGVTSDQPQHF. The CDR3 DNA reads TGTGCCAGCAGGGGGGTTACTAGCGATCAGCCCCAGCATTTT.

CDR3: CASSLVAGGGYEQYF. As DNA, the CDR3 is TGCGCCAGCAGCTTGGTTGCAGGGGGCGGGTACGAGCAGTACTTC. The chain uses TRBV5-1 and TRBJ2-7; 8 bases line up with TRBD1. From germline, CDR1 is SGHRS and CDR2 YFSETQ. The CDR3 extends over 15 amino acids. V shed 0 bases and J 4 bases; nucleotides not matched to a gene: 6.

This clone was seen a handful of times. In nucleotides, the CDR3 is TGCAGTGCCCGCCGTCAGGGCGAGACCTTC. Protein sequence: CSARRQGETF. The rearrangement joins TRBV20-1 to TRBJ1-2, with D perhaps matching TRBD1 (5 bases). This CDR3 spans 10 amino acids. Trimming pared 6 bases from V and 14 bases from J, leaving 16 bases between. Germline V lookup: CDR1 DFQATT, CDR2 SNEGSKA (reference sequence).

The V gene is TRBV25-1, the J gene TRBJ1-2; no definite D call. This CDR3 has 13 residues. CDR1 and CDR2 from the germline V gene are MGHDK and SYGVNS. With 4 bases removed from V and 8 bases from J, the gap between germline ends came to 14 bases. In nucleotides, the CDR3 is TGTGCCAGCAGTGGAAGTAGTAGTGGAGGCTACACCTTC. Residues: CASSGSSSGGYTF.

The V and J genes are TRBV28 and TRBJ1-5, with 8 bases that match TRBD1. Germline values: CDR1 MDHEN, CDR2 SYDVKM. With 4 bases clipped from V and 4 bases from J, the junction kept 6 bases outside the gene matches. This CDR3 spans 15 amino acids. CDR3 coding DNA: TGTGCCAGCAGTTATCGGACAGGGTGGAATCAGCCCCAGCATTTT. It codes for CASSYRTGWNQPQHF. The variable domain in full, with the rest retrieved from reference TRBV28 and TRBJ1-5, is DVKVTQSSRYLVKRTGEKVFLECVQDMDHENMFWYRQDPGLGLRLIYFSYDVKMKEKGDIPEGYSVSREKKERFSLILESASTNQTSMYLCASSYRTGWNQPQHFGDGTRLSIL.

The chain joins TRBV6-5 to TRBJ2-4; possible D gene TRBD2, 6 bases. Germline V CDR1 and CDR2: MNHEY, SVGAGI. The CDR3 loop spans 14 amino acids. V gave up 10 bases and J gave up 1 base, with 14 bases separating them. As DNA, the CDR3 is TGTGCCACGAGATCGGGACTGGCCAAAAACATTCAGTACTTC. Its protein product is CATRSGLAKNIQYF.

CDR3 loop: CASSLGLLAGGNTGELFF. In DNA form, the CDR3 reads TGTGCCAGCAGTTTAGGTCTCTTAGCGGGAGGTAACACCGGGGAGCTGTTTTTT. This sequence joins TRBV27 and TRBJ2-2; 10 nucleotides agree with TRBD2. V lost 2 bases, J lost 2 bases, and 8 bases stayed unmatched. Germline V gives CDR1 MNHEY, CDR2 SMNVEV (reference sequence). This CDR3 region has 18 residues.

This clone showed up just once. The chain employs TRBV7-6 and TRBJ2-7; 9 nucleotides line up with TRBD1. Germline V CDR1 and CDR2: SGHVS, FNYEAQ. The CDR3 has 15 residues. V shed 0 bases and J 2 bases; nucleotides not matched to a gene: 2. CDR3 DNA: TGTGCCAGCAGCTTAGCGGGACAGGGAACCTACGAGCAGTACTTC. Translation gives CASSLAGQGTYEQYF.

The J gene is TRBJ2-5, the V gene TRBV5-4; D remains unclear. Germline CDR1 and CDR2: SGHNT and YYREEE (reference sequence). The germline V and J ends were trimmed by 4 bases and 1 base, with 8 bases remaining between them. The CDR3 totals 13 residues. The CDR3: CASSKETQETQYF. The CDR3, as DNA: TGTGCCAGCAGCAAGGAAACCCAAGAGACCCAGTACTTC.

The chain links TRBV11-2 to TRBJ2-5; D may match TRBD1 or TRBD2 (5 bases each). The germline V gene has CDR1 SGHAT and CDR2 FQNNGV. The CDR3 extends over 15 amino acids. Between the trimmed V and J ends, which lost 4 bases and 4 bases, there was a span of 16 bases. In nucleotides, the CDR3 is TGTGCCAGCAGCTCGGGGCCCCAGAGGGGAGAGACCCAGTACTTC. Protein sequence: CASSSGPQRGETQYF.

Here the CDR3 DNA reads TGTGCCAGTAGCCGACAGGGTGCCACTGAAGCTTTCTTT. This translates into CASSRQGATEAFF. The V and J genes are TRBV19 and TRBJ1-1; 7 bases are a match to TRBD1. Germline CDR1 LNHDA, CDR2 SQIVND (reference sequence). V gave up 6 bases and J gave up 4 bases; unmatched junction bases: 5. The CDR3 runs 13 residues.

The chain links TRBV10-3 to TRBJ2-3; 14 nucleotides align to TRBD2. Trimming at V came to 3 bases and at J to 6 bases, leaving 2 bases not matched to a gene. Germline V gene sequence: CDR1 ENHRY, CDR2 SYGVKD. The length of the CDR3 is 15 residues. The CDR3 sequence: CAISDGTSGGDTQYF. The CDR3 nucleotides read TGTGCCATCAGTGATGGGACTAGCGGGGGTGATACGCAGTATTTT.

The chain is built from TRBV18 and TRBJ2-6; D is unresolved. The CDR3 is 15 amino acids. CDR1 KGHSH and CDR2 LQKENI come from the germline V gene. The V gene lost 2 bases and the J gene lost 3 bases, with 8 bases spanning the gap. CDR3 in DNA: TGTGCCAGCTCACCAGGAGAGATTGGGGCCAACGTCCTGACTTTC. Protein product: CASSPGEIGANVLTF.

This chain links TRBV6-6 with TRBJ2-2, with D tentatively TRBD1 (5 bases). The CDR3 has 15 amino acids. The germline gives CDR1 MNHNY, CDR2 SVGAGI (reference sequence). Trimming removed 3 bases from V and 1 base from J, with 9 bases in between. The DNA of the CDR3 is TGTGCCAGCAGTTATGGGGCCGGGAACACCGGGGAGCTGTTTTTT. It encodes CASSYGAGNTGELFF.

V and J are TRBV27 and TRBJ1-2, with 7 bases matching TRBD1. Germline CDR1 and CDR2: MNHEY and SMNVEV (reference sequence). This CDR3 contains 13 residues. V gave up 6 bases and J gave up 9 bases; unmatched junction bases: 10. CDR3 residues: CASRVTGQHRYTF. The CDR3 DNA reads TGTGCCAGCAGGGTGACAGGGCAGCACCGCTACACCTTC.